Below are 20 T cell receptor beta chains sequenced from a single sample in a study of T cells in tuberculosis. Cells were sorted from thawed PBMC rested overnight and stained with GMM-loaded CD1B tetramer, viability dye and anti-CD3. CD1B tetramers were loaded with Rhodococcus equi-derived C32 glucose monomycolate. Method: immunoSEQ multiplex PCR; TCRdb's copy keeps in-frame clones and lacks some. The sample has 88,000 or so clones, under 95% seen once; the top ten hold approximately 2%. The sample consisted of CD1b-GMM tetramer-negative cells sorted from PBMCs. The receptor source for this set is an adult woman with latent tuberculosis.

J is TRBJ2-3 and V is TRBV10-3; 14 nucleotides agree with TRBD2. The CDR3 length is 16 residues. Germline V CDR1 and CDR2: ENHRY, SYGVKD. The junction had 4 bases not matched to a gene; V was cut back by 6 bases and J by 2 bases. In nucleotides, the CDR3 is TGTGCCATCAGGGGACTAGCGGGGGAGGCCACAGATACGCAGTATTTT. Translating it yields CAIRGLAGEATDTQYF.

A note on this clone: Other nucleotide sequences in the sample specify the same CDR3. This chain links TRBV13 with TRBJ2-5; 13 nucleotides line up with TRBD2. V lost 0 bases, J lost 5 bases, and 0 bases stayed unmatched. Germline V gene data show CDR1 as PRHDT and CDR2 as FYEKMQ (reference sequence). The CDR3 covers 15 residues. Here the CDR3 DNA reads TGTGCCAGCAGCTTAGGACTAGCGGGAGGGGAGACCCAGTACTTC. Amino acids: CASSLGLAGGETQYF.

About this clone itself: Distinct nucleotide sequences in the sample also encode this CDR3. J is TRBJ1-2 and V is TRBV5-4, with D tentatively TRBD1 (5 bases). Trimming removed 4 bases at V and 5 bases at J, with 9 bases between. Germline CDR1 is SGHNT and CDR2 is YYREEE (reference sequence). This CDR3 is 12 amino acids long. The CDR3 loop reads CASSTGLYGYTF. The CDR3 nucleotides are TGTGCCAGCAGCACGGGACTTTATGGCTACACCTTC.

The V and J genes are TRBV6-5 and TRBJ1-1; TRBD1 matches at 11 bases. The V gene end was trimmed by 2 bases and the J gene end by 4 bases; junction bases not matched to a gene: 0. In germline, CDR1 is MNHEY, CDR2 SVGAGI. CDR3 length: 14 residues. CDR3 sequence (DNA): TGTGCCAGCAGTTACGGGACAGGGGGCACTGAAGCTTTCTTT. This encodes CASSYGTGGTEAFF.

This chain joins TRBV6-6 and TRBJ1-2; no firm D call. The CDR3 is 14 residues long. The ends were cut back, 4 bases at V and 3 bases at J, with 12 bases in the middle. CDR1 is MNHNY and CDR2 is SVGAGI in the germline V gene (reference sequence). CDR3: CASSSPDRYYGYTF. The CDR3 DNA follows: TGTGCCAGCAGTTCTCCCGATAGATACTATGGCTACACCTTC.

This clone has just one count. The chain joins TRBV28 to TRBJ1-5, with 10 positions matching TRBD1. Germline loops: CDR1 MDHEN, CDR2 SYDVKM. The CDR3 is 15 residues long. The J segment lost 3 bases and the V segment lost 3 bases, leaving 2 bases of the junction unmatched. CDR3 loop: CASSLTGGTNQPQHF. The CDR3, as DNA: TGTGCCAGCAGTTTGACAGGGGGCACCAATCAGCCCCAGCATTTT.

The chain has TRBV13 and TRBJ2-3, with D unclear. This CDR3 comprises 15 residues. V lost 4 bases, J lost 2 bases, and 13 bases lay in between. CDR1 is PRHDT, CDR2 FYEKMQ, per germline (reference sequence). CDR3 DNA: TGTGCCAGCAGCTCCCGGTCCTCCGTCACAGATACGCAGTATTTT. Translation: CASSSRSSVTDTQYF.

The rearrangement uses TRBV14 and TRBJ2-5; TRBD1 might be the D (6 bases). Germline-derived CDR1 and CDR2 are SGHDN and FVKESK. This CDR3 region has 18 residues. The V gene lost 0 bases and the J gene lost 5 bases, with 22 bases spanning the gap. The CDR3 coding sequence is TGTGCCAGCAGCCAAGAGGTTACCTTTTTAGAAAGGGGGGAGACCCAGTACTTC. Its protein product is CASSQEVTFLERGETQYF.

This rearrangement joins TRBV6-1 to TRBJ1-2; D is ambiguous. The V end lost 5 bases, the J end lost 4 bases, and 8 bases lay between the germline ends. The CDR3 is made up of 12 amino acids. Germline assignment: CDR1 MNHNS and CDR2 SASEGT. CDR3 DNA sequence: TGTGCCAGCAGTACAGAGTCCTATGGCTACACCTTC. Its translation: CASSTESYGYTF.

The chain recombines TRBV13 with TRBJ1-1, with D hard to call. V gave up 1 base and J gave up 4 bases, with 13 bases separating them. This CDR3 is 15 amino acids long. CDR1 is PRHDT, CDR2 FYEKMQ, per germline (reference sequence). The CDR3 bases are TGTGCCAGCAGCTTAGATTCCCTGGCGGGCACTGAAGCTTTCTTT. Its translation is CASSLDSLAGTEAFF.

This clone has just a few counts. V and J are TRBV18 and TRBJ1-2; TRBD1 is a possible D gene (6 bases). V shed 6 bases and J shed 0 bases, with 17 bases lying between them. This CDR3 comprises 16 residues. CDR1 is KGHSH and CDR2 is LQKENI in the germline V gene. In DNA form, the CDR3 reads TGTGCCAGCTCCTCAACCGCGACAGGAGCTAACTATGGCTACACCTTC. This gives the protein CASSSTATGANYGYTF.

The chain recombines TRBV6-5 with TRBJ2-1, with 7 bases lining up with TRBD2. The length of the CDR3 is 14 residues. V trimming: 7 bases; J trimming: 8 bases; junction bases outside the gene matches: 11. Germline loops: CDR1 MNHEY, CDR2 SVGAGI. The CDR3 region is CASTSAGLGYEQFF. CDR3 nucleotide sequence: TGTGCCAGCACTTCAGCGGGGTTGGGCTATGAGCAGTTCTTC.

This rearrangement joins TRBV6-1 to TRBJ1-6; a possible D gene is TRBD1 (6 bases). This CDR3 spans 13 amino acids. In germline, CDR1 is MNHNS, CDR2 SASEGT. V dropped 8 bases and J dropped 14 bases, with 19 bases sitting between them. The CDR3 bases are TGTGCCAGCGGGGGCACACTTCAGGCGACCCTCCACTTT. This sequence encodes CASGGTLQATLHF.

The CDR3 sequence is CASSPWGGPLGETQYF. CDR3 sequence (DNA): TGCGCCAGCAGCCCCTGGGGGGGGCCCTTAGGAGAGACCCAGTACTTC. The chain uses TRBV4-1 and TRBJ2-5, with D possibly TRBD2 on 7 matching bases. The CDR3 runs to 16 residues. Germline values: CDR1 MGHRA, CDR2 YSYEKL. V was clipped by 4 bases and J by 4 bases, with 19 bases between them.

V gene TRBV19 combines with J gene TRBJ2-2, with 7 bases aligning to TRBD1. Germline lookup yields CDR1 LNHDA and CDR2 SQIVND (reference sequence). The CDR3 has 14 residues. The trim removed 7 bases at V and 2 bases at J, leaving 4 bases unmatched. CDR3 DNA: TGTGCCAGTACCGGGACAGCTAACACCGGGGAGCTGTTTTTT. Protein sequence: CASTGTANTGELFF.

For the CDR3, the DNA is TGTGCCAGCAGCTCACTAGCGGGGGGGCTTTCGGATACGCAGTATTTT. This encodes CASSSLAGGLSDTQYF. The chain employs TRBV5-8 and TRBJ2-3; 13 bases are shared with TRBD2. V was clipped by 3 bases and J by 6 bases; unmatched bases: 7. The germline V gene has CDR1 SGHTS and CDR2 YDEGEE. The CDR3 covers 16 residues.

The gene calls are TRBV2 and TRBJ2-5; a weak D match, TRBD1 (5 bases). The CDR3 runs to 12 residues. Per germline, CDR1 SNHLY and CDR2 FYNNEI. The V end lost 4 bases, the J end lost 5 bases, and 8 bases lay between the germline ends. Written as DNA, the CDR3 is TGTGCCAGCAGTGGACACAGGGAGACCCAGTACTTC. As protein: CASSGHRETQYF.

This sequence joins TRBV6-1 and TRBJ2-7, with a tentative D call TRBD1 (6 bases). Trimming took 6 bases from V and 2 from J, leaving 17 bases between them. The CDR3 sequence is 15 residues long. In germline, CDR1 is MNHNS, CDR2 SASEGT. This chain's CDR3 is CASSHNQGTPYEQYV. CDR3 DNA sequence: TGTGCCAGCAGCCACAACCAGGGGACCCCCTACGAGCAGTACGTC.

Here the CDR3 DNA reads TGCAGCGTTCATCCCACCGGGGAGCTGTTTTTT. It is translated as CSVHPTGELFF. This rearrangement joins TRBV29-1 to TRBJ2-2; D not resolved. This CDR3 spans 11 amino acids. Trimming pared 5 bases from V and 4 bases from J, leaving 5 bases between. Germline assignment: CDR1 SQVTM and CDR2 ANQGSEA.

The chain is built from TRBV11-3 and TRBJ1-1; D might be TRBD1 (5 bases). From germline, CDR1 is SGHNT and CDR2 YENEEA. This CDR3 has 16 residues. Trimming pared 0 bases from V and 5 bases from J, leaving 16 bases between. CDR3 nucleotide sequence: TGTGCCAGCAGCTTAGATGGGAGGGGAGGTAGTACTGAAGCTTTCTTT. The encoded protein is CASSLDGRGGSTEAFF.